This TCR beta chain was identified during a study of cytomegalovirus exposure and HLA in healthy donors. The study, taken as a whole, reports: Many donors shared some public TCRs, even though most TCR sequences were rare.

With 4 bases clipped from V and 0 bases from J, the junction kept 9 bases outside the gene matches. Germline values: CDR1 LNHDA, CDR2 SQIVND (reference sequence). CDR3 length: 17 residues. PCR primers comprised 60 Vbeta and 13 Jbeta primers. Repertoires were generated with immunoSEQ multiplex PCR, while TCRdb's copy carries only in-frame clones and drops some. The sample includes about 34,000 clones. The study sampled nominally healthy donors, though unrecorded immune exposures were likely. Notes on this clone: Its antigen is unidentified.

Sequencing used PBMCs. This clonotype was sampled from a human donor in good health. The V gene is TRBV19, the J gene TRBJ1-5; 7 bases map to TRBD1. In DNA, the CDR3 is TGTGCCAGTAGTAAAAAAACCGGGACAGATAGCAATCAGCCCCAGCATTTT. The encoded protein is CASSKKTGTDSNQPQHF.